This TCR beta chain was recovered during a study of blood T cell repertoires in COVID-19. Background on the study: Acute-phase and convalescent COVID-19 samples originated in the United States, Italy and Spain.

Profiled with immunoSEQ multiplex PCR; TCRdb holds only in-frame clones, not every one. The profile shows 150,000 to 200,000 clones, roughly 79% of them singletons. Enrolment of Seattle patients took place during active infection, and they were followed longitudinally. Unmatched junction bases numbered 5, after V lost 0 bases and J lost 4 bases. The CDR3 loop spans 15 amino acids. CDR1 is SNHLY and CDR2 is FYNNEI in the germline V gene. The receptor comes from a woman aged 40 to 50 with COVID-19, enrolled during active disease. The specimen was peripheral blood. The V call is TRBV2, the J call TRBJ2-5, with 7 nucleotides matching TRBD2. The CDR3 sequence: CASSEARTRGETQYF. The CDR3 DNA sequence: TGTGCCAGCAGTGAAGCGCGGACTAGGGGAGAGACCCAGTACTTC.